In this sample, the clone carrying this T cell receptor beta chain turned up many times. Its cognate antigen is unknown. Time point noted: sample taken at primary tumor resection. Patients with untreated early-stage non-small cell lung cancer, numbering approximately 70, were the donors. The record originates from a study of spatial heterogeneity in lung cancer. V lost 3 bases and J lost 5, with 10 bases in between. The CDR3 spans 14 residues. TCRdb ran MiXCR on the 5' RACE reads and lists one entry per CDR3 protein. This table holds 25,000 or so distinct CDR3 sequences, less than 6% found once. Regarding the study as a whole: Resection blood, more than follow-up blood, showed ubiquitous expanded tumor TCRs.

Here the sequenced sample was PBMCs, taken at surgery. The V gene is TRBV12-3 or TRBV12-4, the J gene TRBJ1-4; no clear D. The receptor was derived from a male donor with early-stage non-small cell lung cancer. CDR3 sequence: CASSLNHGNEKLFF. For the CDR3, the DNA is TGTGCCAGCAGTTTGAACCACGGGAATGAAAAACTGTTTTTT.